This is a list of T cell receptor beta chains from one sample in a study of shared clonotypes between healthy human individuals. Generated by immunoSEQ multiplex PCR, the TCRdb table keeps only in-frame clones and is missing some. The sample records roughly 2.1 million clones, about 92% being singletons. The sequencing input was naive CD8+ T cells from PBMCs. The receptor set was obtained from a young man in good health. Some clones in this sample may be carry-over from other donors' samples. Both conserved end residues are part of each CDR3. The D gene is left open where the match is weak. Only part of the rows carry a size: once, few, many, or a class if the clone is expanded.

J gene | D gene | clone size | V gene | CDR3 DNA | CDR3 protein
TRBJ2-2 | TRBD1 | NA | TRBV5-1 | TGCGCCAGCAGCTTGACTTACAGGGGAACCGGGGAGCTGTTTTTT | CASSLTYRGTGELFF
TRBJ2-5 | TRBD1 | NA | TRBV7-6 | TGTGCCAGCAGCTCCACAGGGGGCTGGGAGACCCAGTACTTC | CASSSTGGWETQYF
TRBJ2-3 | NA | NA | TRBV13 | TGTGCCACAGGGGGAGGGTATAGCACAGATACGCAGTATTTT | CATGGGYSTDTQYF
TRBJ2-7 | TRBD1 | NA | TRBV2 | TGTGCCACCTCGGACAGGGTTGTCTACGAGCAGTACTTC | CATSDRVVYEQYF
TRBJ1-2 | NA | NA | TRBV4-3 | TGCGCCAGCAGCCAAGCCGGTGGGGGCAGACTTAACTATGGCTACACCTTC | CASSQAGGGRLNYGYTF
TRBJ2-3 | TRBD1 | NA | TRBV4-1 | TGCGCCAGCAGCCATCGGACAGGGTATGGGGTCCCCCTCACAGATACGCAGTATTTT | CASSHRTGYGVPLTDTQYF
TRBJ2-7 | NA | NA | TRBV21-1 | TGTGCCAGCAGCCCGCACGAGCAGTACTTC | CASSPHEQYF
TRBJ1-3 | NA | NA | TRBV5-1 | TGCGCCAGCAGCATTACAGGAGACTCTGGAAACACCATATATTTT | CASSITGDSGNTIYF
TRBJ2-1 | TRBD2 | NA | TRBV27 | TGTGCCAGCAATGCGGCGGGGCCCGGGGGGAATGAGCAGTTCTTC | CASNAAGPGGNEQFF
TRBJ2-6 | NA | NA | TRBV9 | TGTGCCAGCAGCGTATTCGGGACTGGGGCCAACGTCCTGACTTTC | CASSVFGTGANVLTF
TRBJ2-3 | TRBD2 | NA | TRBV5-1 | TGCGCCAGCAGCCCCGAAGCGGGAGGGCCGACAGATACGCAGTATTTT | CASSPEAGGPTDTQYF
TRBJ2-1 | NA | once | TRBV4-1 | TGCGCCAGCAGTTGGTCCCCGAGTGATGAGCAGTTCTTC | CASSWSPSDEQFF
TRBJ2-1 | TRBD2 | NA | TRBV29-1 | TGCAGCGTTGAGGCCCATGGAGCGGGGCAATACAATGAGCAGTTCTTC | CSVEAHGAGQYNEQFF
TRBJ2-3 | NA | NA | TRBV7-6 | TGTGCCAGCAGCGCCAAACCTGGGGTGTGGGCGCAGTATTTT | CASSAKPGVWAQYF
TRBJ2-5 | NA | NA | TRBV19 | TGTGCCAGTAGTATGAGAGGCAGCGCCCAAGAGACCCAGTACTTC | CASSMRGSAQETQYF